This T cell receptor (beta chain) was recovered during a study of beta chain features in type 1 diabetes. Notes on the study in general: All four CD4+ subsets of Type 1 diabetes patients contained TCRB CDR3s that were moderately but significantly shorter. At VDJ recombination sites, type 1 diabetes patients had fewer insertions and more deleted nucleotides.

This clone has more than one count but fewer than ten. Its antigen is currently unknown. Isolated RNA was reverse transcribed in full, so expressed TCRB transcripts were sequenced. Data came from immunoSEQ multiplex PCR; TCRdb stores just in-frame clones and leaves some out. This repertoire shows hundreds of thousands of clones, around 12% found once; its top ten account for approximately 0.01%. V was clipped by 5 bases and J by 5 bases; unmatched bases: 6. This CDR3 contains 13 residues. Germline CDR1 is LNHNV and CDR2 is YYDKDF (reference sequence). This receptor was obtained from a young woman with type 1 diabetes. The source material was naive CD4+ T cells from blood. The chain uses TRBV15 and TRBJ2-7; 7 positions match TRBD1. CDR3 sequence reads: CATSGRDRHEQYF. The CDR3 bases are TGTGCCACCAGCGGCCGGGACAGACACGAGCAGTACTTC.